A single sample gave rise to the 17 T cell receptor beta chains below, sequenced in a study of control samples from healthy donors and cancer patients. Only in-frame clones appear in the TCRdb table, and some are missing; sequencing was by immunoSEQ multiplex PCR. The data include fewer than 200,000 clones; the top ten clones carry roughly 2%. Material for sequencing was blood. These receptors all stem from a woman under 40 in good health.

V and J are TRBV28 and TRBJ1-1; 12 bases fit TRBD1. Germline values: CDR1 MDHEN, CDR2 SYDVKM. Losses at the gene ends were 1 base for V and 8 bases for J; bases not matched to a gene: 5. CDR3 length: 15 amino acids. The CDR3 nucleotides are TGTGCCAGCAGTTTATCCCCGGGACAGGGGGCGGAAGCTTTCTTT. This translates into CASSLSPGQGAEAFF.

The chain is built from TRBV7-2 and TRBJ1-3; D is unclear. Germline V gene data show CDR1 as SGHTA and CDR2 as FQGNSA. The CDR3 sequence is 13 residues long. Trimming left V 3 bases short and J 12 bases short, with 15 bases between. The CDR3 sequence is CASSFEVRRLIYF. The CDR3 DNA is TGTGCCAGCAGCTTTGAGGTCCGCCGGCTCATATATTTT.

On this clone itself: The sample holds other DNA sequences that translate to the same CDR3. The CDR3 nucleotides are TGTGCCAGCAGCCTCGCCTCAGATTCACCCCTCCACTTT. It codes for CASSLASDSPLHF. The chain joins TRBV12-3 or TRBV12-4 to TRBJ1-6; no definite D call. V dropped 6 bases and J dropped 8 bases, with 11 bases sitting between them. The CDR3 has 13 amino acids.

The chain uses TRBV21-1 and TRBJ2-5; no check of the table's D call, TRBD1, against the DNA was made. TRBV21-1 is a listed pseudogene. The CDR3 contains 16 residues. The CDR3, as DNA: TGTGCCAGCAGCAAACTGAGGACAGGGCCCCAAGAGACCCAGTACTTC. It yields the protein CASSKLRTGPQETQYF.

A note on this clone: At one of its ends the junction is not consistent with the germline gene, which may arise from a read error. J is TRBJ1-1 and V is TRBV27; 8 bases align to TRBD1. The CDR3 is 13 amino acids. Per germline, CDR1 MNHEY and CDR2 SMNVEV (reference sequence). CDR3 coding DNA: TGTGCCAGCAGTTTAACAGGGGGTGTTGAAGCTTCCTTT. Its translation: CASSLTGGVEASF.

The chain combines TRBV7-9 with TRBJ2-1; no clear D gene. Germline V gene data show CDR1 as SEHNR and CDR2 as FQNEAQ (reference sequence). CDR3 length: 15 amino acids. The V end was cut by 3 bases, the J end by 4 bases, with 13 bases between. CDR3 region: CASSFGTPTYNEQFF. CDR3 DNA: TGTGCCAGCAGCTTCGGCACCCCGACTTACAATGAGCAGTTCTTC.

The chain combines TRBV29-1 with TRBJ1-1; D call uncertain. Trimming removed 5 bases at V and 3 bases at J, with 7 bases between. This CDR3 has 11 residues. In germline, CDR1 is SQVTM, CDR2 ANQGSEA. The CDR3 DNA reads as TGCAGCGTTATCGGGGACACTGAAGCTTTCTTT. Protein sequence: CSVIGDTEAFF.

V gene TRBV19 combines with J gene TRBJ1-2; the match to TRBD1 covers 10 bases. V gave up 4 bases and J gave up 4 bases; unmatched junction bases: 12. CDR1 is LNHDA and CDR2 is SQIVND in the germline V gene (reference sequence). The CDR3 consists of 17 residues. CDR3 bases: TGTGCCAGTAGTACCGGACAGGGGGTGGTTACCCTCTATGGCTACACCTTC. Translated: CASSTGQGVVTLYGYTF. Full variable domain (remainder filled in from reference TRBV19 and TRBJ1-2): DGGITQSPKYLFRKEGQNVTLSCEQNLNHDAMYWYRQDPGQGLRLIYYSQIVNDFQKGDIAEGYSVSREKKESFPLTVTSAQKNPTAFYLCASSTGQGVVTLYGYTFGSGTRLTVV.

The chain carries TRBV4-1 and TRBJ1-1; tentatively, D is TRBD1 (5 bases). V was trimmed by 0 bases and J by 11 bases, leaving 19 bases between them. Germline CDR1 reads MGHRA; CDR2 reads YSYEKL. The CDR3 extends over 15 amino acids. The CDR3, as DNA: TGCGCCAGCAGCCAAGAACAGGAGAACAGGCTCGGCGCTTTCTTT. Encoded protein: CASSQEQENRLGAFF.

V usage is TRBV6-5 and J usage is TRBJ1-1; perhaps TRBD1 as D (5 bases). This CDR3 is built from 12 residues. The germline CDR1 and CDR2 sequences are MNHEY and SVGAGI. Trimming removed 2 bases at V and 6 bases at J, with 7 bases between. DNA of the CDR3: TGTGCCAGCAGTTACAGGGGTTCTGAAGCTTTCTTT. It is translated as CASSYRGSEAFF.

The rearrangement uses TRBV19 and TRBJ1-3, with TRBD1 as a possible D gene (5 bases). With 6 bases removed from V and 2 bases from J, the gap between germline ends came to 17 bases. The CDR3 has 16 residues. Germline V gives CDR1 LNHDA, CDR2 SQIVND (reference sequence). CDR3 protein: CASRTSGTEAGNTIYF. The DNA of the CDR3 is TGTGCCAGTAGGACGTCAGGGACGGAGGCTGGAAACACCATATATTTT.

This chain links TRBV23-1 with TRBJ2-7; unclear D gene. TRBV23-1 is an open reading frame, and its role is uncertain. The CDR3 is made up of 8 amino acids. V was trimmed by 8 bases and J by 5 bases, leaving 1 base between them. The DNA for the CDR3 is TGCGCCAGCCACGAGCAGTACTTC. Amino acid sequence: CASHEQYF.

The chain joins TRBV6-6 to TRBJ2-1; TRBD1 agrees at 9 bases. After removal of 2 bases from V and 2 bases from J, the junction contained 4 bases not matched to a gene. The CDR3 loop spans 16 amino acids. Germline V gene lookup returns CDR1 MNHNY and CDR2 SVGAGI (reference sequence). The CDR3 here is CASSYGGQGTYNEQFF. DNA of the CDR3: TGTGCCAGCAGTTACGGTGGACAGGGGACCTACAATGAGCAGTTCTTC.

This chain joins TRBV9 and TRBJ2-5; the D is unclear. Per the germline V gene, CDR1 is SGDLS and CDR2 is YYNGEE. The ends were cut back, 0 bases at V and 6 bases at J, with 18 bases in the middle. This CDR3 spans 16 amino acids. This CDR3 reads CASSVAPLDSDKTQYF. The CDR3 nucleotides are TGTGCCAGCAGCGTAGCCCCGCTCGATTCCGATAAGACCCAGTACTTC.

The chain uses TRBV2 and TRBJ2-1, with D uncertain. Trimming took off 1 base at V and 4 bases at J, with 8 bases between the two ends. CDR1 is SNHLY and CDR2 is FYNNEI in the germline V gene. This CDR3 is 14 amino acids long. CDR3 sequence reads: CASSEESYYNEQFF. CDR3 nucleotides: TGTGCCAGCAGTGAAGAGAGCTATTACAATGAGCAGTTCTTC.

The chain employs TRBV7-8 and TRBJ2-7, with D perhaps matching TRBD2 (6 bases). Trimming removed 2 bases at V and 6 bases at J, with 17 bases between. Germline V gene lookup returns CDR1 SGHVS and CDR2 FQNEAQ. There are 15 residues in the CDR3. The CDR3: CASSLRPGLTAEQYF. The CDR3 DNA reads as TGTGCCAGCAGCTTAAGACCGGGACTCACCGCCGAGCAGTACTTC.

The V and J genes are TRBV12-3 or TRBV12-4 and TRBJ1-6; D remains ambiguous. Trimming cost V 2 bases and J 10 bases, with 3 bases left between them. The CDR3 is 11 amino acids. CDR3 in DNA: TGTGCCAGCAGTTTAATCTCACCCCTCCACTTT. It codes for CASSLISPLHF.